Presented here are 14 T cell receptor beta chains from one specimen sequenced in a study of T cells in Graves' hyperthyroidism and ophthalmopathy. RNA transcripts provided the source from which TCR beta CDR3 regions were amplified. First-round RT-PCR of the TCR CDR3 relied on the HTBI primer set. TCRdb re-derived calls from the multiplex PCR reads in MiXCR, one entry per CDR3 protein. The data hold a few hundred thousand distinct CDR3 sequences, with more than 12% observed a single time. The sequenced sample consisted of blood. The receptors stem from a woman younger than 45 with Graves' hyperthyroidism.

This clonotype has only a few counts. V gene TRBV20-1 combines with J gene TRBJ2-3, with D perhaps TRBD2 (5 bases). Germline values: CDR1 DFQATT, CDR2 SNEGSKA (reference sequence). The V end lost 7 bases, the J end lost 0 bases, and 8 bases lay between the germline ends. This CDR3 region has 12 residues. CDR3 sequence (DNA): TGCAGTGTGGACTTTAGCACAGATACGCAGTATTTT. It translates to CSVDFSTDTQYF.

This clonotype was picked up many times. The gene calls are TRBV6-1 and TRBJ1-3, with D unclear. The V end was cut by 6 bases, the J end by 6 bases, with 9 bases between. Germline-derived CDR1 and CDR2 are MNHNS and SASEGT. The CDR3 totals 12 residues. The CDR3 region has the DNA TGTGCCAGCAGCCATAACGAAAACACCATATATTTT. Amino acids: CASSHNENTIYF.

The table lists this clonotype with many counts. This sequence joins TRBV12-3 or TRBV12-4 and TRBJ2-3, with TRBD2 matching 10 bases. The V and J ends lost 3 bases and 4 bases, in that order; junction bases with no gene match: 7. The CDR3 totals 16 residues. The CDR3: CASSFPSGSQADTQYF. In DNA form, the CDR3 reads TGTGCCAGCAGTTTTCCTAGCGGGAGTCAAGCAGATACGCAGTATTTT.

The chain is built from TRBV7-3 and TRBJ2-3; the D gene is possibly TRBD2 (6 bases). V gave up 5 bases and J gave up 8 bases, with 11 bases separating them. The CDR3 totals 12 residues. Germline V gene lookup returns CDR1 SGHTA and CDR2 FQGTGA. The CDR3 is CASSPDYATQYF. CDR3 coding DNA: TGTGCCAGCAGCCCGGACTACGCTACGCAGTATTTT. Full variable domain (remainder filled in from reference TRBV7-3 and TRBJ2-3): GAGVSQTPSNKVTEKGKYVELRCDPISGHTALYWYRQSLGQGPEFLIYFQGTGAADDSGLPNDRFFAVRPEGSVSTLKIQRTERGDSAVYLCASSPDYATQYFGPGTRLTVL.

This clonotype has at least ten counts. This chain links TRBV2 with TRBJ1-2; D gene uncertain. The V gene lost 4 bases and the J gene lost 2 bases, with 8 bases spanning the gap. The length of the CDR3 is 13 residues. Germline assignment: CDR1 SNHLY and CDR2 FYNNEI. The CDR3 nucleotides are TGTGCCAGCAGTGCAAGCGGGAACTATGGCTACACCTTC. As protein: CASSASGNYGYTF.

This clonotype was observed a few times. CDR3 sequence (DNA): TGTGCCAGCACCAGTCCCGGGCTTACTTCGGGCTACACCTTC. Translating it yields CASTSPGLTSGYTF. J is TRBJ1-2 and V is TRBV6-1; D is ambiguous. CDR3 size: 14 residues. Trimming took 7 bases from V and 8 from J, leaving 20 bases between them. Germline loops: CDR1 MNHNS, CDR2 SASEGT.

This chain joins TRBV28 and TRBJ1-5, with D tentatively TRBD1 (5 bases). This CDR3 spans 14 amino acids. From germline, CDR1 is MDHEN and CDR2 SYDVKM. Trimming pared 5 bases from V and 4 bases from J, leaving 12 bases between. The CDR3 reads CASSRIGGNQPQHF. CDR3 nucleotide sequence: TGTGCCAGCAGTCGGATTGGGGGGAATCAGCCCCAGCATTTT.

This clonotype was picked up a small number of times. The chain carries TRBV4-1 and TRBJ2-7; D tentatively reads TRBD1 or TRBD2 (5 bases each). CDR3 length: 13 amino acids. CDR1 and CDR2 (germline): MGHRA, YSYEKL. Trimming pared 1 base from V and 5 bases from J, leaving 9 bases between. Here the CDR3 reads CASSQVGPHEQYF. Here the CDR3 DNA reads TGCGCCAGCAGCCAAGTGGGACCCCACGAGCAGTACTTC.

This clonotype was detected ten times or more. This chain joins TRBV12-3 or TRBV12-4 and TRBJ1-5; a weak D match, TRBD1 (5 bases). This CDR3 contains 14 residues. V was trimmed by 3 bases and J by 6 bases, leaving 12 bases between them. CDR3 sequence (DNA): TGTGCCAGCAGTTTGGGAGGGGCCTCTCAGCCCCAGCATTTT. Protein product: CASSLGGASQPQHF.

This chain connects TRBV7-8 to TRBJ2-7, with 11 bases aligning to TRBD2. The ends lost 6 bases at V and 3 bases at J; junction bases unmatched: 7. Germline V CDR1 and CDR2: SGHVS, FQNEAQ. The CDR3 is made up of 15 amino acids. CDR3 sequence reads: CASRTSGNVIYEQYF. The CDR3 DNA is TGTGCCAGCAGGACTAGCGGGAATGTAATCTACGAGCAGTACTTC.

The gene calls are TRBV3-1 and TRBJ2-5; D gene uncertain. The germline V gene encodes CDR1 LGHDT and CDR2 YNNKEL (reference sequence). The V end lost 5 bases, the J end lost 5 bases, and 15 bases lay between the germline ends. There are 14 residues in the CDR3. The CDR3 spells CASSNTRSDETQYF. The CDR3, as DNA: TGTGCCAGCAGCAATACAAGGTCGGACGAGACCCAGTACTTC.

This clonotype was observed a handful of times. In nucleotides, the CDR3 is TGCGCCAGCAGCTTGGCCGGAGTAACGAACACCGGGGAGCTGTTTTTT. It yields the protein CASSLAGVTNTGELFF. The chain has TRBV5-1 and TRBJ2-2; D ambiguous. The CDR3 extends over 16 amino acids. Germline V gene sequence: CDR1 SGHRS, CDR2 YFSETQ. V shed 0 bases and J shed 0 bases, with 9 bases lying between them.

In this sample, this clonotype turned up a few times. The chain is built from TRBV19 and TRBJ2-7; D is possibly TRBD1 (5 bases). Trimming cost V 3 bases and J 0 bases, with 6 bases left between them. Per germline, CDR1 LNHDA and CDR2 SQIVND (reference sequence). There are 13 residues in the CDR3. The CDR3 reads CASSMDTSYEQYF. CDR3 bases: TGTGCCAGTAGTATGGACACCTCCTACGAGCAGTACTTC.

This clonotype was seen only a few times. This may come from a read error, since a much larger clone is one base off. J is TRBJ2-1 and V is TRBV2, with 7 bases aligning to TRBD2. V gave up 6 bases and J gave up 12 bases; unmatched junction bases: 17. The length of the CDR3 is 15 residues. In germline, CDR1 is SNHLY, CDR2 FYNNEI. CDR3 amino acids: CASSPLSGKTGGQFF. DNA for the CDR3: TGTGCCAGCAGCCCGCTGAGCGGGAAAACGGGTGGGCAGTTCTTC. Drawing the rest from reference TRBV2 and TRBJ2-1, the complete variable domain is EPEVTQTPSHQVTQMGQEVILRCVPISNHLYFYWYRQILGQKVEFLVSFYNNEISEKSEIFDDQFSVERPDGSNFTLKIRSTKLEDSAMYFCASSPLSGKTGGQFFGPGTRLTVL.